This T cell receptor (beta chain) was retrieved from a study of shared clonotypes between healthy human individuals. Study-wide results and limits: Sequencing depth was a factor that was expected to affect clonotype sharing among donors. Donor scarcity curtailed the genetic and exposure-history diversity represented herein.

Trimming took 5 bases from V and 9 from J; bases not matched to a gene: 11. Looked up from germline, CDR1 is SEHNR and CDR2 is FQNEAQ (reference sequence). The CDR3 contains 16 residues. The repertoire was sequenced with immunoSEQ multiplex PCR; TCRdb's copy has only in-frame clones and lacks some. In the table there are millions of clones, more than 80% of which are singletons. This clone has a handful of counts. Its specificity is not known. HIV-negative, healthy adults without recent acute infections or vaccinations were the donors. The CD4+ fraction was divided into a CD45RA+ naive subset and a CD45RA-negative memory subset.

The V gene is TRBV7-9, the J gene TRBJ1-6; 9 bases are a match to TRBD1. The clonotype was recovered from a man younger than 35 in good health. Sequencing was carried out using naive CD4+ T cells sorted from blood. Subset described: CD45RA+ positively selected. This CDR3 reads CASSGAPGQGTSPLHF. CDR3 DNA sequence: TGTGCCAGCAGCGGTGCCCCGGGACAGGGAACTTCACCCCTCCACTTT. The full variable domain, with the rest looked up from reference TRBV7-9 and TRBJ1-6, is DTGVSQNPRHKITKRGQNVTFRCDPISEHNRLYWYRQTLGQGPEFLTYFQNEAQLEKSRLLSDRFSAERPKGSFSTLEIQRTEQGDSAMYLCASSGAPGQGTSPLHFGNGTRLTVT.